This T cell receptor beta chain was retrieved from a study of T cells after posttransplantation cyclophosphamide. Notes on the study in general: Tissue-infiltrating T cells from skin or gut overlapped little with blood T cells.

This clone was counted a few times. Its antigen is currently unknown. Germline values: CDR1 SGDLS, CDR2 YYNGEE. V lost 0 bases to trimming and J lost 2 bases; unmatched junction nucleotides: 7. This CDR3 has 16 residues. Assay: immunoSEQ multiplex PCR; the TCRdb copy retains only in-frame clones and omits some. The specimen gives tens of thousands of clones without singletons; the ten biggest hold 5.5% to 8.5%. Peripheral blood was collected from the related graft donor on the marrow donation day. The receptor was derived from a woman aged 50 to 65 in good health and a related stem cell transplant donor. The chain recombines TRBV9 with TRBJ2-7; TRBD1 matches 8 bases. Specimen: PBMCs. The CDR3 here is CASSVGDRTIAYEQYF. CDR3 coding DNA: TGTGCCAGCAGCGTAGGGGACAGGACGATTGCCTACGAGCAGTACTTC.